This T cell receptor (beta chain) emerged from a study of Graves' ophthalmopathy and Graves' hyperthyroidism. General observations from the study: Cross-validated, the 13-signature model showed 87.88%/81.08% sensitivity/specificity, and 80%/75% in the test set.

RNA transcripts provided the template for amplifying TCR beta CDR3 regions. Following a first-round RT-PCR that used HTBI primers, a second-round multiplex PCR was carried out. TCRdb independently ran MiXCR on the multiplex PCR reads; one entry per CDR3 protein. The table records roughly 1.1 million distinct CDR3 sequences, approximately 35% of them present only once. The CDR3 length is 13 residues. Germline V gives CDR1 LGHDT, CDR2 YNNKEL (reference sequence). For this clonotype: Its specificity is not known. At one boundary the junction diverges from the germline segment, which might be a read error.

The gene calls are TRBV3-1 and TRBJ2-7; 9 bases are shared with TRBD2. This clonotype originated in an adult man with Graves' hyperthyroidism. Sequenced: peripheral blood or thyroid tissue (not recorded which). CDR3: CASRVTSGYEQYF. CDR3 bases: TGCGCCAGCCGTGTGACTAGCGGTTACGAGCAGTACTTC.